Listed below are T cell receptor beta chains from one sample, sequenced in a study of identical twins. TCRdb analysed the 5' RACE reads with MiXCR anew, one entry per CDR3 protein. The sample has about 240,000 distinct CDR3 sequences; approximately 6.8% are singletons. Another study also made use of these data, one on yellow fever vaccine responses in identical twins.

Material for sequencing was CD8+ T cells sorted from blood. Receptor source: a woman under 30 in good health. Both conserved end residues are part of each CDR3. Each record gives: clone size, J gene, D gene, V gene, CDR3 protein, CDR3 DNA. The D gene is left open where the match is weak. Size values are once, few and many counts, or a class for expanded clones, and some rows have none.

-	TRBJ2-1	-	TRBV7-9	CASRPDSHNEQFF	TGTGCCAGCAGACCCGACAGTCACAATGAGCAGTTCTTC
few	TRBJ2-5	-	TRBV7-8	CASSSGVREETQYF	TGTGCCAGCAGCTCGGGGGTCAGGGAGGAGACCCAGTACTTC
few	TRBJ1-2	-	TRBV12-3/TRBV12-4	CASTEQGLSDGYTF	TGTGCCAGCACGGAACAGGGTTTGTCTGATGGCTACACCTTC
-	TRBJ2-5	TRBD2	TRBV19	CASSIRGSETQYF	TGTGCCAGTAGTATCCGCGGGAGCGAGACCCAGTACTTC
many	TRBJ1-1	-	TRBV5-1	CASSLSLIGIEAFF	TGCGCCAGCAGCTTGTCTTTGATAGGCATTGAAGCTTTCTTT
few	TRBJ2-1	-	TRBV7-6	CASSPSGPLEGEQFF	TGTGCCAGCAGCCCGAGCGGGCCCTTGGAGGGTGAGCAGTTCTTC
few	TRBJ2-7	-	TRBV10-3	CAISDSIYEQYF	TGTGCCATCAGTGATAGCATCTACGAGCAGTACTTC
few	TRBJ2-1	-	TRBV20-1	CSASQLEAHNEQFF	TGCAGTGCTTCCCAGTTAGAGGCACACAATGAGCAGTTCTTC
few	TRBJ2-5	-	TRBV5-6	CASSFRAGEETQYF	TGTGCCAGCAGCTTTCGGGCAGGGGAGGAGACCCAGTACTTC
-	TRBJ2-1	TRBD2	TRBV11-2	CASSSQGLAGTSF	TGTGCCAGCAGCTCACAAGGACTAGCGGGAACGTCCTTC
few	TRBJ2-3	-	TRBV3-1	CASSQDRDSEAPDTQYF	TGTGCCAGCAGCCAAGATCGGGATTCTGAAGCACCAGATACGCAGTATTTT
few	TRBJ2-5	TRBD2	TRBV7-9	CASSLDFRLAEETQYF	TGTGCCAGCAGCTTAGATTTCAGACTAGCCGAAGAGACCCAGTACTTC
-	TRBJ1-2	-	TRBV13	CASRSQGSDHGYTF	TGTGCCAGCAGATCGCAGGGGAGTGATCATGGCTACACCTTC
-	TRBJ2-1	-	TRBV20-1	CSASFTGEDEQFF	TGCAGTGCTAGTTTTACGGGGGAGGATGAGCAGTTCTTC
many	TRBJ1-1	-	TRBV10-3	CAISEPNRGGPSTEAFF	TGTGCCATCAGTGAGCCCAATAGGGGGGGCCCATCTACTGAAGCTTTCTTT
few	TRBJ2-1	TRBD2	TRBV29-1	CSVVWTSGRADYNEQFF	TGCAGCGTTGTGTGGACTAGCGGGAGAGCGGACTACAATGAGCAGTTCTTC
many	TRBJ1-4	-	TRBV27	CASKVERTATNEKLFF	TGTGCCAGCAAGGTAGAACGGACTGCAACTAATGAAAAACTGTTTTTT
many	TRBJ2-3	TRBD1	TRBV12-3/TRBV12-4	CASRPGQGTDTQYF	TGTGCCAGCAGGCCGGGACAGGGCACAGATACGCAGTATTTT
-	TRBJ2-3	-	TRBV27	CASSSRVSPRRGTDTQYF	TGTGCCAGCAGTTCCCGCGTTTCCCCCAGACGGGGCACAGATACGCAGTATTTT
few	TRBJ2-7	TRBD1	TRBV11-2	CASSWRTGGDEQYF	TGTGCCAGCAGCTGGCGGACAGGGGGCGACGAGCAGTACTTC
-	TRBJ2-5	-	TRBV6-5	CASSYSDLPKTQYF	TGTGCCAGCAGTTACTCGGACCTCCCAAAGACCCAGTACTTC
few	TRBJ2-7	TRBD1	TRBV7-9	CASSGDRVEQYF	TGTGCCAGCAGCGGAGACAGGGTCGAGCAGTACTTC
many	TRBJ1-4	TRBD1	TRBV7-2	CASSFRDRDEKLFF	TGTGCCAGCAGCTTCAGAGACAGGGATGAAAAACTGTTTTTT
few	TRBJ1-4	-	TRBV5-1	CASSSHPTNEKLFF	TGCGCCAGCAGCTCTCACCCAACTAATGAAAAACTGTTTTTT
many	TRBJ1-4	-	TRBV7-2	CASSFQDRKLFF	TGTGCCAGCAGCTTTCAGGATCGAAAACTGTTTTTT
-	TRBJ2-1	-	TRBV9	CASSAGHGMEQFF	TGTGCCAGCAGCGCAGGACATGGAATGGAGCAGTTCTTC
few	TRBJ2-7	-	TRBV27	CASRETGGNYEQYF	TGTGCCAGCCGCGAAACGGGCGGGAATTACGAGCAGTACTTC
-	TRBJ2-1	-	TRBV6-1	CASSDSAVFPNEQFF	TGTGCCAGCAGTGATAGCGCGGTTTTTCCCAATGAGCAGTTCTTC
many	TRBJ2-7	TRBD2	TRBV10-3	CAIGTSSYEQYF	TGTGCCATCGGGACTAGCAGCTACGAGCAGTACTTC
many	TRBJ2-4	-	TRBV7-6	CASSQEVEGDIQYF	TGTGCCAGCAGCCAAGAGGTGGAAGGGGACATTCAGTACTTC
-	TRBJ2-1	-	TRBV4-2	CASSQDEVWEGYNEQFF	TGTGCCAGCAGCCAAGATGAAGTTTGGGAAGGATACAATGAGCAGTTCTTC
-	TRBJ2-1	-	TRBV2	CAGSEAMNNNNNEQFF	TGTGCCGGCAGTGAAGCGATGAACAACAATAACAATGAGCAGTTCTTC
many	TRBJ2-7	-	TRBV7-9	CASSLPGTYEQYF	TGTGCCAGCAGCTTACCGGGGACGTACGAGCAGTACTTC
few	TRBJ1-6	-	TRBV15	CATEWVRVGGSPLHF	TGTGCCACCGAATGGGTTCGGGTTGGGGGTTCACCCCTCCACTTT
few	TRBJ2-1	-	TRBV21-1	CASSKSRDRENNGEQFF	TGTGCCAGCAGCAAAAGCCGGGACAGGGAGAACAATGGTGAGCAGTTCTTC
few	TRBJ1-2	TRBD1	TRBV3-1	CASSQETGTNYGYTF	TGTGCCAGCAGCCAGGAGACAGGGACCAACTATGGCTACACCTTC
many	TRBJ1-1	-	TRBV4-1	CASSQVTGGTEAFF	TGCGCCAGCAGCCAAGTGACGGGTGGAACTGAAGCTTTCTTT
few	TRBJ2-3	-	TRBV12-3/TRBV12-4	CASSIGRVTDTQYF	TGTGCCAGCAGTATAGGGCGGGTGACAGATACGCAGTATTTT
few	TRBJ2-5	-	TRBV4-1	CASSRGAGTQETQYF	TGCGCCAGCAGCCGCGGGGCGGGGACCCAAGAGACCCAGTACTTC
few	TRBJ2-3	-	TRBV28	CASKGRSGWSTDTQYF	TGTGCCAGCAAGGGTCGCAGCGGGTGGAGCACAGATACGCAGTATTTT
few	TRBJ2-1	-	TRBV6-1	CASSEANYNEQFF	TGTGCCAGCAGTGAAGCGAACTACAATGAGCAGTTCTTC
few	TRBJ2-3	-	TRBV28	CASNKGGTSTDTQYF	TGTGCCAGCAACAAAGGGGGGACAAGCACAGATACGCAGTATTTT
-	TRBJ2-1	TRBD2	TRBV5-6	CASRGGGSYNEQFF	TGTGCCAGCAGAGGCGGGGGATCCTACAATGAGCAGTTCTTC
many	TRBJ1-2	-	TRBV29-1	CSAVTGYGYTF	TGCAGCGCCGTGACAGGCTATGGCTACACCTTC
many	TRBJ1-4	-	TRBV7-8	CASSRRQDNEKLFF	TGTGCCAGCAGCCGCCGACAAGATAATGAAAAACTGTTTTTT
few	TRBJ2-3	-	TRBV12-3/TRBV12-4	CASSLAPGTDTQYF	TGTGCCAGCAGTTTGGCCCCGGGGACAGATACGCAGTATTTT